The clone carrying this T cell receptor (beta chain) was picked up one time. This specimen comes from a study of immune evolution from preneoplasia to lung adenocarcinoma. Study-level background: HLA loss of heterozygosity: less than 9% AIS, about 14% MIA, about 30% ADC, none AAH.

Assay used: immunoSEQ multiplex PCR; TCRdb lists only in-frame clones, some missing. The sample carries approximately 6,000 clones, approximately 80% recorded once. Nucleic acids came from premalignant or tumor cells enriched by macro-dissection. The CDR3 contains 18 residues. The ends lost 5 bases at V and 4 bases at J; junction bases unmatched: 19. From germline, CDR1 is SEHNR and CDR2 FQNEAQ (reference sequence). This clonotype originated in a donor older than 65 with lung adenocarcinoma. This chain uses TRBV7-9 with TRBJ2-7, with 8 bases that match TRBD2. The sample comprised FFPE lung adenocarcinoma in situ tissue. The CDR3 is CASSPTGGDGAFRYEQYF. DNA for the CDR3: TGTGCCAGCAGCCCGACGGGGGGGGACGGAGCGTTTCGGTACGAGCAGTACTTC.